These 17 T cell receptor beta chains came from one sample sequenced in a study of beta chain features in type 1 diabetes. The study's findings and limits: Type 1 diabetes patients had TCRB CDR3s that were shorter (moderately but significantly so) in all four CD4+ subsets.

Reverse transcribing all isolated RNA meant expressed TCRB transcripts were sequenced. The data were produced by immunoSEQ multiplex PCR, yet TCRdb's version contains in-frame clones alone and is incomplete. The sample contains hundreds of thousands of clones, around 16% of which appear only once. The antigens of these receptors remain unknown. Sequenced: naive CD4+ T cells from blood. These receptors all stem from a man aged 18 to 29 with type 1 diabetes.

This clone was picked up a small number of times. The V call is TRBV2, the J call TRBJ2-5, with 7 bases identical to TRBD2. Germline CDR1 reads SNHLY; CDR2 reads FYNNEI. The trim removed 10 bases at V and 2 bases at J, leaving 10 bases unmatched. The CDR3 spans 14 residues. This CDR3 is CATSLLASQETQYF. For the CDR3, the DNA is TGTGCCACCTCGTTACTAGCGAGTCAAGAGACCCAGTACTTC.

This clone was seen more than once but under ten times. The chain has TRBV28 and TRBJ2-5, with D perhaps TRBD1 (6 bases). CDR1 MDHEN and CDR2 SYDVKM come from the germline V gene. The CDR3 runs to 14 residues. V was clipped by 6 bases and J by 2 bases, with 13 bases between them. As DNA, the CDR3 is TGTGCCAGCAGCCCCGGACAGTTACAAGAGACCCAGTACTTC. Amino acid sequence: CASSPGQLQETQYF.

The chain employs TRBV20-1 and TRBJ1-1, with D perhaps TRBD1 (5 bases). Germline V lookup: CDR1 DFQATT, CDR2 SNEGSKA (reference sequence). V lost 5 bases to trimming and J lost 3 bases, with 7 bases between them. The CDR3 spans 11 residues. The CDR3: CSAQGYTEAFF. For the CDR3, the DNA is TGCAGTGCTCAGGGCTACACTGAAGCTTTCTTT.

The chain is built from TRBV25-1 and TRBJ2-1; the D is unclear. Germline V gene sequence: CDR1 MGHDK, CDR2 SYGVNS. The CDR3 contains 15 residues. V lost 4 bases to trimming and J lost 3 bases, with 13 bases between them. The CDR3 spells CASSGNSQSYNEQFF. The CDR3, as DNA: TGTGCCAGCAGTGGTAACTCGCAAAGCTACAATGAGCAGTTCTTC.

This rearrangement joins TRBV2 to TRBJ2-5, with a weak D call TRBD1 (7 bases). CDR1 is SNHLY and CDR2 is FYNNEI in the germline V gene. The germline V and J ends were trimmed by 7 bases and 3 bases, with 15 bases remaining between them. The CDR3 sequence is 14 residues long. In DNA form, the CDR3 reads TGTGCCAGCAAGCGGGCAGGGGGTAAAGAGACCCAGTACTTC. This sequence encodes CASKRAGGKETQYF.

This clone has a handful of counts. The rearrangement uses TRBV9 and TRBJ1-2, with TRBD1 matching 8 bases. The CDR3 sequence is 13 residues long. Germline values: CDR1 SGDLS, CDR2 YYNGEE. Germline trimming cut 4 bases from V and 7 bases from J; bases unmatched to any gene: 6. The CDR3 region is CASSPRTGLGYTF. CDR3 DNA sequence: TGTGCCAGCAGCCCCCGGACAGGGCTTGGCTACACCTTC.

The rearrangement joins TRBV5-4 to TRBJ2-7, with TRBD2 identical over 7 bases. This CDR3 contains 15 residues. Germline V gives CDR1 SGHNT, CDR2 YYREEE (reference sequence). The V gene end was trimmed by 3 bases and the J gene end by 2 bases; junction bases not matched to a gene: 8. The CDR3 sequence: CASSWGGTGTYEQYF. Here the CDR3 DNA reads TGTGCCAGCAGCTGGGGGGGAACGGGGACCTACGAGCAGTACTTC.

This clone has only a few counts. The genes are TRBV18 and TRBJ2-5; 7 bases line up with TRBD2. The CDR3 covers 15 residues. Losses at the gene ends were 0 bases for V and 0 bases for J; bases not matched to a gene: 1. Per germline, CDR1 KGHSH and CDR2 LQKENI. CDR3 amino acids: CASSPPGGYQETQYF. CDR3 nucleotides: TGTGCCAGCTCACCACCCGGGGGGTACCAAGAGACCCAGTACTTC.

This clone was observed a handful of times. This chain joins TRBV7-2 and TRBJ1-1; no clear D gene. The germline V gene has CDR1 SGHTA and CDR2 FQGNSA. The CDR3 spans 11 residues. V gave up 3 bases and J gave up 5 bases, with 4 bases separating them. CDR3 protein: CASSFHTEAFF. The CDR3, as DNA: TGTGCCAGCAGCTTCCATACTGAAGCTTTCTTT.

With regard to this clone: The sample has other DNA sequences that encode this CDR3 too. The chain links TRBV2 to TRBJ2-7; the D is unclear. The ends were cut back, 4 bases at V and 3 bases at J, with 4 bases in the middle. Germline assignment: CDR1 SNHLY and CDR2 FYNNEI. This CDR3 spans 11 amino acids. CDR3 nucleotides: TGTGCCAGCAGTGGGAGCTACGAGCAGTACTTC. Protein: CASSGSYEQYF.

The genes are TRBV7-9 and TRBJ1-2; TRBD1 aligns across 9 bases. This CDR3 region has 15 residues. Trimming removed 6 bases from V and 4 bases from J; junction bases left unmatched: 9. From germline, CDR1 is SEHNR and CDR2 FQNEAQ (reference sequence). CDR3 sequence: CASRRTGDSIYGYTF. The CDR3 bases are TGTGCCAGCAGACGGACAGGGGATAGCATCTATGGCTACACCTTC. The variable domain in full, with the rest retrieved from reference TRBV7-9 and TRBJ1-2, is DTGVSQNPRHKITKRGQNVTFRCDPISEHNRLYWYRQTLGQGPEFLTYFQNEAQLEKSRLLSDRFSAERPKGSFSTLEIQRTEQGDSAMYLCASRRTGDSIYGYTFGSGTRLTVV.

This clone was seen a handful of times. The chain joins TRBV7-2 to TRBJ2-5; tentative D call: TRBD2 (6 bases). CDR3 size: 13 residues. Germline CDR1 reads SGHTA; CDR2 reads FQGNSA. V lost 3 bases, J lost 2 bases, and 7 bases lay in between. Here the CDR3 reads CASSFAGQETQYF. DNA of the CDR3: TGTGCCAGCAGCTTCGCGGGGCAAGAGACCCAGTACTTC.

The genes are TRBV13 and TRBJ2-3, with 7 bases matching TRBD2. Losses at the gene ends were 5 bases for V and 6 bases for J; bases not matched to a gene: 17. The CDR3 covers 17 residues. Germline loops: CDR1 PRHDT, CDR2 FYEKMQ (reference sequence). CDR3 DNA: TGTGCCAGCAGCCGTGTGGCACTAGCGCCCTTCCGCGATACGCAGTATTTT. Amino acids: CASSRVALAPFRDTQYF.

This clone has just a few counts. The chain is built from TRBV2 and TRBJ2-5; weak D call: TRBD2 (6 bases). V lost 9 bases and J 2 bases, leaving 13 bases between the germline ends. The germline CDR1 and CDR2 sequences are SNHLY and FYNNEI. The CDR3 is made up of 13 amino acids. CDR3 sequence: CASLRRGQETQYF. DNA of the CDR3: TGTGCCAGTCTCAGACGGGGGCAAGAGACCCAGTACTTC.

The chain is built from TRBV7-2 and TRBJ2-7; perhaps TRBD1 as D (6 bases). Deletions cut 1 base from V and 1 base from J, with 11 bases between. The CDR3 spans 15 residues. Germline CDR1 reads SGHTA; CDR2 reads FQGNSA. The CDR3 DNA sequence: TGTGCCAGCAGCTTAGTCAGGGGTTTTTCCTACGAGCAGTACTTC. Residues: CASSLVRGFSYEQYF.

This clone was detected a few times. CDR3 sequence (DNA): TGTGCCTGTCGGAGCCAGGGGGCGAACACTGAAGCTTTCTTT. Translating it yields CACRSQGANTEAFF. The J gene is TRBJ1-1, the V gene TRBV30; 8 positions match TRBD1. Germline lookup yields CDR1 GTSNPN and CDR2 SVGIG (reference sequence). This CDR3 contains 14 residues. V shed 6 bases and J 1 base; nucleotides not matched to a gene: 7.

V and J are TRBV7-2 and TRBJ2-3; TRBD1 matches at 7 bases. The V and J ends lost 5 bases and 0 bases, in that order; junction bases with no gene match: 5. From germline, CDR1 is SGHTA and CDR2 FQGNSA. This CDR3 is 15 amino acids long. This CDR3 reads CASSVGTASTDTQYF. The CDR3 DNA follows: TGTGCCAGCAGCGTAGGGACAGCTAGCACAGATACGCAGTATTTT.